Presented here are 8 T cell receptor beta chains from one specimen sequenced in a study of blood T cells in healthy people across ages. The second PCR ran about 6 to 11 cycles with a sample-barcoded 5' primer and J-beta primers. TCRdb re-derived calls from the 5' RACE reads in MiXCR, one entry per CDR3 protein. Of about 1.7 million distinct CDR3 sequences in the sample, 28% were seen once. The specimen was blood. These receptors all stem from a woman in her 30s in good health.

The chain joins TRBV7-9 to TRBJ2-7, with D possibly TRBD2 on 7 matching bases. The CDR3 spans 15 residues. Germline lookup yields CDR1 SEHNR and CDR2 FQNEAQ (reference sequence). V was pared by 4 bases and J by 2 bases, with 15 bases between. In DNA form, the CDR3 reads TGTGCCAGCAGCTCGTCGGGGGGCGCCACCTACGAGCAGTACTTC. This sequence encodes CASSSSGGATYEQYF. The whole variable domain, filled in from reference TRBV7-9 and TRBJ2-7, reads DTGVSQNPRHKITKRGQNVTFRCDPISEHNRLYWYRQTLGQGPEFLTYFQNEAQLEKSRLLSDRFSAERPKGSFSTLEIQRTEQGDSAMYLCASSSSGGATYEQYFGPGTRLTVT.

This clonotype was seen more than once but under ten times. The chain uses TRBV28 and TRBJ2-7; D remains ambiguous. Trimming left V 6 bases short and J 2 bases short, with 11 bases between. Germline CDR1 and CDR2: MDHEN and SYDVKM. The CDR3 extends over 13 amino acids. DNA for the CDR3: TGTGCCAGCAGAGACGGCCAGCCCTACGAGCAGTACTTC. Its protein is CASRDGQPYEQYF.

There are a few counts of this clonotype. The CDR3 region has the DNA TGCGCCAGCAGCTTCCCCGGGACAGGGGGAAGGTACAATGAGCAGTTCTTC. It specifies CASSFPGTGGRYNEQFF. This chain links TRBV5-1 with TRBJ2-1, with 11 positions matching TRBD1. J gave up 4 bases and V 2 bases, and 8 bases lay outside the gene matches. This CDR3 comprises 17 residues. The germline V gene has CDR1 SGHRS and CDR2 YFSETQ.

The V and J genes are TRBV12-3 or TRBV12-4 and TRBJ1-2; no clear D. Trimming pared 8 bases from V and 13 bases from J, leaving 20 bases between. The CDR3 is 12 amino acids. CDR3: CASGEGAKSVTF. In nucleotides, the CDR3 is TGTGCCAGCGGCGAAGGCGCTAAGAGTGTCACCTTC.

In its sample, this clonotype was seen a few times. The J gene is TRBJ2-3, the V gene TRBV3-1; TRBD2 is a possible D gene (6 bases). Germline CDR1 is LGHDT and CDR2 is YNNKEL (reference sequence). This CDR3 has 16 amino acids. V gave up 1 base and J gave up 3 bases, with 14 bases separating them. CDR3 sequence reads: CASSQGWSAGTDTQYF. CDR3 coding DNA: TGTGCCAGCAGCCAAGGGTGGAGCGCGGGGACAGATACGCAGTATTTT.

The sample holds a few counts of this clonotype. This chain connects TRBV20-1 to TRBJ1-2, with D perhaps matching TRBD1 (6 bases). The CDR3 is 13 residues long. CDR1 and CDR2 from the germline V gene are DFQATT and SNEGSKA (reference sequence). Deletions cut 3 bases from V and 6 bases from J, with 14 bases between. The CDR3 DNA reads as TGCAGTGCTAGTCGACAGGAAGGGAATGGCTACACCTTC. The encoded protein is CSASRQEGNGYTF.

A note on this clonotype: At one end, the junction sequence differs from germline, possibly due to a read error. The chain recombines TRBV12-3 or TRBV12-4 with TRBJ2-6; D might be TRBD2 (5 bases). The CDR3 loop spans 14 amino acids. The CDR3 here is CAGSPGTGANVLTF. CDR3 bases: TGTGCCGGCAGTCCCGGGACTGGGGCCAACGTCCTGACTTTC.

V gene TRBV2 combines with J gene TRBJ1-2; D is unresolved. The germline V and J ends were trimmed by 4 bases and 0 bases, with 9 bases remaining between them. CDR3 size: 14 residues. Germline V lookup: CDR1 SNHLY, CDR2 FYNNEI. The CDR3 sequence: CASSGDGANYGYTF. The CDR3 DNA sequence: TGTGCCAGCAGTGGTGACGGAGCTAACTATGGCTACACCTTC.